The 2 T cell receptor beta chains listed next were all sequenced from one sample in a study of T cell repertoires in cytomegalovirus infection. No antigens are known for them. Via MiXCR, TCRdb re-called the reads, giving one row per CDR3 protein. The sample holds 360,000 or so distinct CDR3 sequences, about 32% seen once. This sample comprised cultured PBMCs, obtained from culture after CMV antigen stimulation. The receptors stem from a human donor in good health (CMV status not recorded). Some clones in this sample may be carry-over from other donors' samples.

This clonotype has more than one count but fewer than ten. The V and J genes are TRBV12-3 or TRBV12-4 and TRBJ2-1, with 8 bases aligning to TRBD1. The CDR3 is 18 residues long. V lost 1 base, J lost 0 bases, and 8 bases stayed unmatched. The CDR3 DNA reads as TGTGCCAGCAGTTTAGGACAGGGGATACCTTCCTCCTACAATGAGCAGTTCTTC. Its translation is CASSLGQGIPSSYNEQFF.

The chain recombines TRBV10-3 with TRBJ1-2; D gene uncertain. Germline CDR1 reads ENHRY; CDR2 reads SYGVKD. Trimming stripped 9 bases from V and 1 base from J, with 12 bases between. CDR3 length equals 13 residues. CDR3 sequence: CAILQLGNYGYTF. The CDR3 region has the DNA TGTGCCATTTTGCAACTGGGTAACTATGGCTACACCTTC.